This passage covers 26 T cell receptor beta chains from one sample sequenced in a study of T cells in localized non-small cell lung cancer. TCRdb's copy holds only in-frame clones and misses some; the assay was immunoSEQ multiplex PCR. Of 3,000 to 4,500 clones in the sample, about 29% were seen once. The specimen was lung tumor tissue, collected before any cancer treatment. The receptors were sampled from a man aged 35 to 70 with stage I lung adenocarcinoma.

This clone was counted a single time. The chain employs TRBV19 and TRBJ1-5; tentatively, D is TRBD1 (5 bases). The V end lost 4 bases, the J end lost 0 bases, and 13 bases lay between the germline ends. The germline gives CDR1 LNHDA, CDR2 SQIVND (reference sequence). The CDR3 loop spans 16 amino acids. CDR3 DNA: TGTGCCAGTAGTAATCAGAAGGGGTATAGCAATCAGCCCCAGCATTTT. Its protein product is CASSNQKGYSNQPQHF. The full variable domain, with the rest looked up from reference TRBV19 and TRBJ1-5, is DGGITQSPKYLFRKEGQNVTLSCEQNLNHDAMYWYRQDPGQGLRLIYYSQIVNDFQKGDIAEGYSVSREKKESFPLTVTSAQKNPTAFYLCASSNQKGYSNQPQHFGDGTRLSIL.

This chain links TRBV9 with TRBJ1-4, with 10 bases identical to TRBD1. The V gene's germline CDR1 is SGDLS and CDR2 YYNGEE. V was clipped by 3 bases and J by 7 bases; unmatched bases: 6. The length of the CDR3 is 15 residues. The CDR3 reads CASSALGTGAEKLFF. The CDR3 DNA reads as TGTGCCAGCAGCGCCCTTGGGACAGGGGCTGAAAAACTGTTTTTT. Supplemented by reference TRBV9 and TRBJ1-4, the full variable domain reads DSGVTQTPKHLITATGQRVTLRCSPRSGDLSVYWYQQSLDQGLQFLIQYYNGEERAKGNILERFSAQQFPDLHSELNLSSLELGDSALYFCASSALGTGAEKLFFGSGTQLSVL.

This clone showed up just a few times. V and J are TRBV19 and TRBJ2-1; D remains unclear. The CDR3 is 14 residues long. CDR1 is LNHDA, CDR2 SQIVND, per germline (reference sequence). The V end lost 5 bases, the J end lost 7 bases, and 15 bases lay between the germline ends. CDR3 sequence reads: CASSPHFGPNEQFF. In DNA form, the CDR3 reads TGTGCCAGTAGTCCTCACTTTGGGCCAAATGAGCAGTTCTTC.

This clone has a handful of counts. The chain employs TRBV6-8 and TRBJ1-5; the D is unclear. This CDR3 comprises 14 residues. The V end was cut by 5 bases, the J end by 4 bases, with 12 bases between. Germline CDR1 is MNHGY and CDR2 is SAAAGT. This chain's CDR3 is CASSPTGANQPQHF. CDR3 nucleotide sequence: TGTGCCAGCAGTCCGACTGGAGCTAATCAGCCCCAGCATTTT.

This chain uses TRBV5-1 with TRBJ2-1; TRBD2 matches 7 bases. Germline trimming cut 0 bases from V and 4 bases from J; bases unmatched to any gene: 7. The CDR3 is 16 residues long. Looked up from germline, CDR1 is SGHRS and CDR2 is YFSETQ. CDR3 coding DNA: TGCGCCAGCAGCTTGGAGGAAGCGGGACCTTACAATGAGCAGTTCTTC. Protein sequence: CASSLEEAGPYNEQFF.

This chain uses TRBV18 with TRBJ2-1; D may be TRBD2 (5 bases). Germline CDR1 and CDR2: KGHSH and LQKENI. The CDR3 has 14 residues. V lost 6 bases and J 5 bases, leaving 14 bases between the germline ends. CDR3 in DNA: TGTGCCAGCTCCAAAGGACTTCGAGACAATGAGCAGTTCTTC. Translated: CASSKGLRDNEQFF.

The chain carries TRBV28 and TRBJ2-3; unclear D gene. The V end was cut by 5 bases, the J end by 0 bases, with 3 bases between. Per germline, CDR1 MDHEN and CDR2 SYDVKM. The CDR3 consists of 12 residues. The CDR3 spells CASSGSTDTQYF. The CDR3 DNA is TGTGCCAGCAGTGGCAGCACAGATACGCAGTATTTT.

This clone was counted between two and nine times. The rearrangement uses TRBV7-7 and TRBJ2-6; TRBD2 matches 7 bases. This CDR3 spans 16 amino acids. CDR1 SSHAT and CDR2 FNYEAQ come from the germline V gene (reference sequence). J was trimmed by 0 bases and V by 7 bases; bases with no gene match: 6. The CDR3 loop is CASTPGGSSGANVLTF. The CDR3 nucleotides are TGTGCCAGCACCCCCGGCGGGAGCTCTGGGGCCAACGTCCTGACTTTC.

The rearrangement joins TRBV14 to TRBJ1-2; 9 nucleotides align to TRBD1. The V gene end was trimmed by 4 bases and the J gene end by 8 bases; junction bases not matched to a gene: 11. This CDR3 is 15 amino acids long. The germline gives CDR1 SGHDN, CDR2 FVKESK. This CDR3 reads CASSLSGQGREGYTF. CDR3 DNA sequence: TGTGCCAGCAGCCTTTCGGGACAGGGAAGGGAGGGCTACACCTTC.

This chain's CDR3 is CSVGGTSTDTQYF. Here the CDR3 DNA reads TGCAGCGTTGGTGGCACTAGCACAGATACGCAGTATTTT. The chain links TRBV29-1 to TRBJ2-3, with unresolved D. CDR1 is SQVTM and CDR2 is ANQGSEA in the germline V gene. CDR3 size: 13 residues. V lost 4 bases, J lost 0 bases, and 8 bases lay in between.

V and J are TRBV5-1 and TRBJ2-7; 7 bases align to TRBD1. CDR3 length: 14 residues. V gave up 4 bases and J gave up 3 bases; unmatched junction bases: 7. The V gene's germline CDR1 is SGHRS and CDR2 YFSETQ. The CDR3 DNA is TGCGCCAGCAGCAGAATACAGGGGCGCTACGAGCAGTACTTC. Translating gives CASSRIQGRYEQYF.

This clone turned up a few times. The chain carries TRBV9 and TRBJ1-2; TRBD1 aligns across 9 bases. The CDR3 consists of 14 residues. Germline CDR1 and CDR2: SGDLS and YYNGEE. The V gene end was trimmed by 3 bases and the J gene end by 6 bases; junction bases not matched to a gene: 6. In DNA form, the CDR3 reads TGTGCCAGCAGCGGGGGACAGGGCGCCCATGGCTACACCTTC. Translated: CASSGGQGAHGYTF. Variable domain in full (rest from reference TRBV9 and TRBJ1-2): DSGVTQTPKHLITATGQRVTLRCSPRSGDLSVYWYQQSLDQGLQFLIQYYNGEERAKGNILERFSAQQFPDLHSELNLSSLELGDSALYFCASSGGQGAHGYTFGSGTRLTVV.

This clone came up a few times. The chain links TRBV6-8 to TRBJ2-1; 8 bases are shared with TRBD2. CDR3 size: 14 residues. Germline loops: CDR1 MNHGY, CDR2 SAAAGT. V lost 8 bases, J lost 2 bases, and 5 bases stayed unmatched. The CDR3 DNA reads TGTGCCAGCTGGCGGGGGGACCCCTACAATGAGCAGTTCTTC. Translating gives CASWRGDPYNEQFF.

The chain couples TRBV6-8 to TRBJ2-7; 10 bases map to TRBD2. J was trimmed by 4 bases and V by 6 bases; bases with no gene match: 6. The CDR3 consists of 14 residues. The germline gives CDR1 MNHGY, CDR2 SAAAGT. This chain's CDR3 is CASRSRTSGYEQYF. DNA for the CDR3: TGTGCCAGCAGATCGAGGACTAGCGGTTACGAGCAGTACTTC.

The rearrangement links TRBV19 to TRBJ2-7, with D maybe TRBD1 (5 bases). V lost 9 bases, J lost 2 bases, and 14 bases lay in between. The CDR3 is made up of 13 amino acids. Germline V lookup: CDR1 LNHDA, CDR2 SQIVND (reference sequence). The CDR3 coding sequence is TGTGCCAGCAGGAAACAGGATACCTACGAGCAGTACTTC. Encoded protein: CASRKQDTYEQYF.

This clone occurred a few times. The rearrangement uses TRBV11-3 and TRBJ2-5; 10 bases agree with TRBD2. CDR1 is SGHNT and CDR2 is YENEEA in the germline V gene. This CDR3 is built from 17 residues. J gave up 5 bases and V 0 bases, and 9 bases lay outside the gene matches. CDR3 nucleotide sequence: TGTGCCAGCAGCTTAGACAGAGCGGGGGGGGTTTGGGAGACCCAGTACTTC. Encoded protein: CASSLDRAGGVWETQYF.

This sequence joins TRBV30 and TRBJ1-5; the D gene is possibly TRBD1 (5 bases). Between the trimmed V and J ends, which lost 0 bases and 6 bases, there was a span of 15 bases. CDR3 length: 15 amino acids. CDR1 and CDR2 (germline): GTSNPN, SVGIG (reference sequence). The DNA for the CDR3 is TGTGCCTGGAGTGTCCAGGCAGGGTCGGGTCAGCCCCAGCATTTT. This gives the protein CAWSVQAGSGQPQHF.

The rearrangement links TRBV11-3 to TRBJ1-1, with D possibly matching TRBD1 (5 bases). Germline V gene lookup returns CDR1 SGHNT and CDR2 YENEEA. The CDR3 sequence is 15 residues long. Deletions cut 2 bases from V and 1 base from J, with 11 bases between. The CDR3 loop is CASSLFAGGNTEAFF. As DNA, the CDR3 is TGTGCCAGCAGCTTATTTGCCGGGGGGAACACTGAAGCTTTCTTT. The whole variable domain, filled in from reference TRBV11-3 and TRBJ1-1, reads EAGVVQSPRYKIIEKKQPVAFWCNPISGHNTLYWYLQNLGQGPELLIRYENEEAVDDSQLPKDRFSAERLKGVDSTLKIQPAELGDSAVYLCASSLFAGGNTEAFFGQGTRLTVV.

This chain links TRBV6-8 with TRBJ2-3; tentative D call: TRBD2 (6 bases). Germline CDR1 and CDR2: MNHGY and SAAAGT. With 6 bases removed from V and 1 base from J, the gap between germline ends came to 8 bases. The CDR3 runs to 13 residues. The CDR3 here is CASRSSGTDTQYF. The CDR3 DNA reads as TGTGCCAGCAGGTCTAGCGGCACAGATACGCAGTATTTT.

This clone was counted a few times. The chain joins TRBV1 to TRBJ2-5. TRBV1 is noted as a pseudogene. The CDR3 has 13 amino acids. The CDR3 coding sequence is TGCGCCAGCAGCCAAGAGGGGGAAGAGACCCAGTACTTC. It encodes CASSQEGEETQYF.

Judged by abundance, this clone is medium-sized. The gene calls are TRBV11-3 and TRBJ2-4; D call uncertain. The ends were cut back, 1 base at V and 4 bases at J, with 8 bases in the middle. This CDR3 contains 14 residues. The germline V gene has CDR1 SGHNT and CDR2 YENEEA. Here the CDR3 DNA reads TGTGCCAGCAGCTTAGGCCTAATGAAAAACATTCAGTACTTC. Translated, it gives CASSLGLMKNIQYF.

The chain carries TRBV6-8 and TRBJ1-2; D is undetermined. Germline CDR1 MNHGY, CDR2 SAAAGT. The V end was cut by 10 bases, the J end by 6 bases, with 15 bases between. The CDR3 is 12 residues long. Here the CDR3 reads CATRGEADGYTF. The CDR3 region has the DNA TGTGCCACCCGCGGGGAGGCTGATGGCTACACCTTC.

Judged by abundance, this clone is medium-sized. The DNA of the CDR3 is TGTGCCAGCAGCCTGAAACTGACAGGGTACTATGGCTACACCTTC. It codes for CASSLKLTGYYGYTF. This chain links TRBV6-8 with TRBJ1-2; the match to TRBD1 covers 7 bases. The CDR3 consists of 15 residues. Losses at the gene ends were 6 bases for V and 3 bases for J; bases not matched to a gene: 10. Germline V lookup: CDR1 MNHGY, CDR2 SAAAGT.

The chain employs TRBV30 and TRBJ1-3, with a possible D match to TRBD1 (6 bases). V gave up 2 bases and J gave up 2 bases, with 13 bases separating them. Germline V CDR1 and CDR2: GTSNPN, SVGIG (reference sequence). The CDR3 has 15 amino acids. CDR3 bases: TGTGCCTGGAGTCACCCGAGGGGGACTGGAAACACCATATATTTT. Translated, it gives CAWSHPRGTGNTIYF.

The chain carries TRBV11-3 and TRBJ2-1, with 9 nucleotides matching TRBD2. The CDR3 has 16 residues. Trimming cost V 4 bases and J 3 bases; bases outside gene matches: 7. Germline V gene sequence: CDR1 SGHNT, CDR2 YENEEA. This chain's CDR3 is CASSSAPAGGYNEQFF. The DNA of the CDR3 is TGTGCCAGCAGCTCCGCCCCAGCGGGGGGCTACAATGAGCAGTTCTTC.

Concerning this clone: One end of the junction does not line up with germline, which may come from a read error. The chain combines TRBV11-3 with TRBJ1-1, with TRBD1 matching 8 bases. This CDR3 comprises 15 residues. Germline V gives CDR1 SGHNT, CDR2 YENEEA. The CDR3 here is CASSLVALRDRSPLF. Written as DNA, the CDR3 is TGTGCCAGCAGCTTGGTTGCCCTGCGGGACAGGTCTCCACTCTTT.